This T cell receptor beta chain emerged from a study of a mutant IDH1 vaccine in newly diagnosed glioma. About the research overall: There were eight vaccinations for patients, given in weeks 1, 3, 5, 7, 11, 15, 19 and 23. Vaccines were first given 4-6 weeks after radiotherapy alone, or with temozolomide cycles. Mean patient age was about 44 years; approximately 62% were male and around 40% female.

Time point: week 23, last vaccination. In the vaccine, a single dose held 300 ug of the mutant IDH1 20-mer peptide, along with topical imiquimod. Astrocytomas found in donors were new, WHO grade 3 or 4, IDH1-mutant and ATRX-lost. Germline CDR1 reads SGHTA; CDR2 reads FQGNSA. Trimming shortened V by 1 base and J by 1 base, and 4 bases separated the two germline ends. The CDR3 loop spans 13 amino acids. Worth noting for this clone: The antigen is not known.

Profiling relied on immunoSEQ multiplex PCR, and the TCRdb table lists in-frame clones only, not all of them. The sample contains 20,000 to 25,000 clones, around 80% of which appear only once. The chain links TRBV7-2 to TRBJ1-1; D unresolved. This TCR was sampled from a man aged 30-40 years with glioma. The sequencing used PBMCs, collected from a glioma patient whose treatment included an IDH1 peptide vaccine. CDR3 nucleotides: TGTGCCAGCAGCTTAGTAAGGAACACTGAAGCTTTCTTT. Protein: CASSLVRNTEAFF.